The present entry profiles one TCR beta chain with its context. Under the authors' procedure: How many nucleated cells were present was estimated from reference gene primer amplification. Clones were sequenced by immunoSEQ multiplex PCR, and TCRdb holds only the in-frame ones, with some missing. V, J and clone size were drawn from that table, and D and trimming were deduced from the DNA. The sample shows tens of thousands of clones, 79% of them seen only once. The data were obtained in a study of blood T cell repertoires in COVID-19. For the study at large: Acute-phase and convalescent COVID-19 samples originated in the United States, Italy and Spain. From T cells, B-cell-depleted T cells, or PBMCs came the material, which was cDNA or gDNA.

The CDR3 covers 14 residues. The V gene's germline CDR1 is SGHRS and CDR2 YFSETQ. The V end lost 1 base, the J end lost 0 bases, and 5 bases lay between the germline ends. The sequence was obtained from a human donor in a cohort sampled during active COVID-19. This rearrangement joins TRBV5-1 to TRBJ2-1; D is unclear. The sequenced sample was peripheral blood. CDR3 protein: CASSLRASYNEQFF. The DNA for the CDR3 is TGCGCCAGCAGCTTGAGAGCCTCCTACAATGAGCAGTTCTTC.